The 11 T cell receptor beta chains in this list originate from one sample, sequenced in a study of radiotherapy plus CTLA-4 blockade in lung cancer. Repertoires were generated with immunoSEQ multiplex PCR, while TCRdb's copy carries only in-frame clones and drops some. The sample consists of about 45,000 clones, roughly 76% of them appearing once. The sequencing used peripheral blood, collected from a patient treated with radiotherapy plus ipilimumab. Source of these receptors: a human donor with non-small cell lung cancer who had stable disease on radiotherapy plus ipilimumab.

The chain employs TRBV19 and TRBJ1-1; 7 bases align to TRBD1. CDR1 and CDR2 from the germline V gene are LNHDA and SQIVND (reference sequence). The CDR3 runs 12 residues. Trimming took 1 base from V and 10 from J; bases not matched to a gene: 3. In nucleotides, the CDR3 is TGTGCCAGTAGTATAGCAAGGGGGCCAGCTTTCTTT. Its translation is CASSIARGPAFF. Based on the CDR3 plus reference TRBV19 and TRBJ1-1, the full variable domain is DGGITQSPKYLFRKEGQNVTLSCEQNLNHDAMYWYRQDPGQGLRLIYYSQIVNDFQKGDIAEGYSVSREKKESFPLTVTSAQKNPTAFYLCASSIARGPAFFGQGTRLTVV.

CDR3 DNA: TGTGCCATCAGTGAGTCCCCTAGCGGGGGGGCAAATGAGCAGTTCTTC. Its protein product is CAISESPSGGANEQFF. V gene TRBV10-3 combines with J gene TRBJ2-1; 12 bases match TRBD2. After removal of 0 bases from V and 7 bases from J, the junction contained 4 bases not matched to a gene. The germline V gene encodes CDR1 ENHRY and CDR2 SYGVKD. The CDR3 length is 16 residues.

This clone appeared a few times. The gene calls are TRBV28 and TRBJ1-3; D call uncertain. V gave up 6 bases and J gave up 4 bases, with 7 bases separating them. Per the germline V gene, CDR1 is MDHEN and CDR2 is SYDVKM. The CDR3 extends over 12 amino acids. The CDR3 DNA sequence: TGTGCCAGCAGCCCCCCCGGAAACACCATATATTTT. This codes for CASSPPGNTIYF.

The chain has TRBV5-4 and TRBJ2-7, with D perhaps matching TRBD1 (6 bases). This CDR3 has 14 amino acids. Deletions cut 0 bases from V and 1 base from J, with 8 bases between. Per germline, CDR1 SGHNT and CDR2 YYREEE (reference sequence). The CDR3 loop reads CASSLVGASYEQYF. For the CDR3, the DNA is TGTGCCAGCAGCTTGGTGGGGGCATCCTACGAGCAGTACTTC.

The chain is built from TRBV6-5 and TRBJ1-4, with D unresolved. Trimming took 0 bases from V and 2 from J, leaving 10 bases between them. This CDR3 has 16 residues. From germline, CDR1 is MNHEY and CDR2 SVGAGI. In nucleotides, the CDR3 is TGTGCCAGCAGTTACTCGGCGTGGGTTACTAATGAAAAACTGTTTTTT. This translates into CASSYSAWVTNEKLFF.

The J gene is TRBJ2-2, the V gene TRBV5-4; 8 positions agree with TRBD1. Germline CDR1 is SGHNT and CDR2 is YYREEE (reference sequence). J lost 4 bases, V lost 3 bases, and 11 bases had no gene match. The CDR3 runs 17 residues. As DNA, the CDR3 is TGTGCCAGCAGCTCGGTAGGACAGGGAAGGTTCACCGGGGAGCTGTTTTTT. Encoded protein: CASSSVGQGRFTGELFF. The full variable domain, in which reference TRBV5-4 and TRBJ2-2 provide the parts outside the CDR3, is ETGVTQSPTHLIKTRGQQVTLRCSSQSGHNTVSWYQQALGQGPQFIFQYYREEENGRGNFPPRFSGLQFPNYSSELNVNALELDDSALYLCASSSVGQGRFTGELFFGEGSRLTVL.

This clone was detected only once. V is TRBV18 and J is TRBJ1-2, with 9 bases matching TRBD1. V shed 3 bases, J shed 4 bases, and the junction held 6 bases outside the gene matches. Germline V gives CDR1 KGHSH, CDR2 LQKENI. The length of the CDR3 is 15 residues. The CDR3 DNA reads TGTGCCAGCTCACCCGGCTCACAGGGGGCCTATGGCTACACCTTC. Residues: CASSPGSQGAYGYTF.

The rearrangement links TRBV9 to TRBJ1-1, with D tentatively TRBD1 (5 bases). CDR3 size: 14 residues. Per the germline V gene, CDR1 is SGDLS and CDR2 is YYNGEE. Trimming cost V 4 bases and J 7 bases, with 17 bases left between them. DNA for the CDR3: TGTGCCAGCAGCCGTACCGGGGGTTTGGATGAAGCTTTCTTT. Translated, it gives CASSRTGGLDEAFF.

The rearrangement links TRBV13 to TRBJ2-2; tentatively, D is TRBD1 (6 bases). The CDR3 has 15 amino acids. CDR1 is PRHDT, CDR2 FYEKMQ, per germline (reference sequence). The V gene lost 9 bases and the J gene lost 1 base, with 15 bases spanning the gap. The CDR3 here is CASMKEQGNTGELFF. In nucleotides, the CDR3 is TGTGCCAGTATGAAAGAACAGGGGAACACCGGGGAGCTGTTTTTT.

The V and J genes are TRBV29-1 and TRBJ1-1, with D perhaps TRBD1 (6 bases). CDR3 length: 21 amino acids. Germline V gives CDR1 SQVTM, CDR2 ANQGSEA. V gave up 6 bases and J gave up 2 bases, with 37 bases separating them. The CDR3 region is CSVGTLTLFGQSTGSNTEAFF. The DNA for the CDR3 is TGCAGCGTCGGGACCCTAACCCTATTTGGACAGTCGACGGGTTCAAACACTGAAGCTTTCTTT.

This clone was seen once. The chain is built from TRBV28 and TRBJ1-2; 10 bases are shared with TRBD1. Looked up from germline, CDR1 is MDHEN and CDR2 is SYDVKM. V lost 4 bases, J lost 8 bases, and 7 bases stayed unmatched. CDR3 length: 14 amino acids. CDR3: CASSSGQGEVGYTF. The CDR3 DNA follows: TGTGCCAGCAGTTCCGGACAGGGGGAGGTAGGCTACACCTTC.